This entry concerns a single T cell receptor (beta chain). These data belong to a study of blood T cell repertoires in COVID-19. The CDR3 consists of 15 residues. V lost 0 bases to trimming and J lost 3 bases; unmatched junction nucleotides: 3. The germline V gene encodes CDR1 MNHEY and CDR2 SMNVEV (reference sequence). TCRdb keeps only in-frame clones here, not all; method: immunoSEQ multiplex PCR. Of 43,000 or so clones listed, roughly four fifths are singletons. This rearrangement joins TRBV27 to TRBJ2-7, with 9 bases aligning to TRBD1. Sequencing was done on a sample of peripheral blood. This receptor was taken from a man in his sixties with active COVID-19. The CDR3 loop reads CASSLSGTGFYEQYF. The CDR3 DNA reads as TGTGCCAGCAGTTTATCTGGGACAGGGTTCTACGAGCAGTACTTC.